A selection of T cell receptor beta chains follows, all from one sample in a study of cytomegalovirus exposure and HLA in healthy donors. Libraries were prepared by immunoSEQ multiplex PCR; TCRdb keeps only in-frame clonotypes and omits some of them. The sample carries about 190,000 clones, about four fifths recorded once. Material for sequencing was PBMCs. The receptors come from a woman aged 18-30 years in good health and CMV-seropositive. Both conserved end residues are part of each CDR3. Each record gives: clone size, J gene, D gene, V gene, CDR3 protein, CDR3 DNA. A D gene is named only where the DNA matches it firmly. Some rows mark clone size as missing; the rest say once, few, many or name a class of expanded clone.

abundance: NA
j_gene: TRBJ1-5
d_gene: NA
v_gene: TRBV19
CDR3aa: CASTRGNQPQHF
CDR3nt: TGTGCCAGTACACGGGGGAATCAGCCCCAGCATTTT

abundance: NA
j_gene: TRBJ2-3
d_gene: NA
v_gene: TRBV19
CDR3aa: CASSIAAAGADTQYF
CDR3nt: TGTGCCAGTAGTATTGCAGCGGCCGGGGCAGATACGCAGTATTTT

abundance: NA
j_gene: TRBJ2-5
d_gene: TRBD2
v_gene: TRBV7-2
CDR3aa: CASSSLAGTQYF
CDR3nt: TGTGCCAGCAGCTCACTAGCGGGGACCCAGTACTTC

abundance: NA
j_gene: TRBJ2-5
d_gene: NA
v_gene: TRBV7-2
CDR3aa: CASSLLLVSETQYF
CDR3nt: TGTGCCAGCAGCTTATTACTGGTGTCGGAGACCCAGTACTTC

abundance: NA
j_gene: TRBJ2-1
d_gene: NA
v_gene: TRBV6-1
CDR3aa: CASSEFKGNEQFF
CDR3nt: TGTGCCAGCAGTGAATTTAAGGGGAATGAGCAGTTCTTC

abundance: NA
j_gene: TRBJ2-7
d_gene: TRBD1
v_gene: TRBV4-2
CDR3aa: CASSQNFAGGTFYEQYF
CDR3nt: TGTGCCAGCAGCCAAAATTTTGCAGGGGGCACCTTTTACGAGCAGTACTTC

abundance: NA
j_gene: TRBJ1-5
d_gene: NA
v_gene: TRBV7-6
CDR3aa: CASSPLLGTGPQPQHF
CDR3nt: TGTGCCAGCAGCCCCTTGTTAGGTACAGGGCCTCAGCCCCAGCATTTT

abundance: NA
j_gene: TRBJ2-1
d_gene: NA
v_gene: TRBV7-9
CDR3aa: CASSHRDISDNEQFF
CDR3nt: TGTGCCAGCAGCCACCGGGACATAAGTGACAATGAGCAGTTCTTC

abundance: NA
j_gene: TRBJ1-5
d_gene: NA
v_gene: TRBV21-1
CDR3aa: CANGVACNQPQHF
CDR3nt: TGTGCCAACGGGGTAGCGTGTAATCAGCCCCAGCATTTT

abundance: NA
j_gene: TRBJ1-2
d_gene: NA
v_gene: TRBV6-4
CDR3aa: CASSDTGHDGYTF
CDR3nt: TGTGCCAGCAGTGACACAGGGCATGATGGCTACACCTTC

abundance: few
j_gene: TRBJ2-7
d_gene: NA
v_gene: TRBV6-1
CDR3aa: CASSLYNSYEQYF
CDR3nt: TGTGCCAGCAGCCTGTATAATTCCTACGAGCAGTACTTC

abundance: NA
j_gene: TRBJ2-1
d_gene: TRBD2
v_gene: TRBV19
CDR3aa: CASIRTSGGYNEQFF
CDR3nt: TGTGCCAGTATCCGGACTAGCGGGGGATACAATGAGCAGTTCTTC

abundance: NA
j_gene: TRBJ2-5
d_gene: NA
v_gene: TRBV9
CDR3aa: CASSVAGGQETQYF
CDR3nt: TGTGCCAGCAGCGTAGCCGGGGGACAAGAGACCCAGTACTTC

abundance: NA
j_gene: TRBJ2-3
d_gene: TRBD2
v_gene: TRBV7-9
CDR3aa: CASSPYPLAGGPDTQYF
CDR3nt: TGTGCCAGCAGCCCCTACCCACTAGCGGGGGGGCCAGATACGCAGTATTTT

abundance: NA
j_gene: TRBJ1-4
d_gene: NA
v_gene: TRBV27
CDR3aa: CASSLSHPAGRRDEKLFF
CDR3nt: TGTGCCAGCAGTTTATCCCATCCCGCCGGGAGGCGTGATGAAAAACTGTTTTTT

abundance: NA
j_gene: TRBJ1-1
d_gene: NA
v_gene: TRBV11-2
CDR3aa: CASSRRRNTEAFF
CDR3nt: TGTGCCAGCAGCCGCCGGAGGAACACTGAAGCTTTCTTT